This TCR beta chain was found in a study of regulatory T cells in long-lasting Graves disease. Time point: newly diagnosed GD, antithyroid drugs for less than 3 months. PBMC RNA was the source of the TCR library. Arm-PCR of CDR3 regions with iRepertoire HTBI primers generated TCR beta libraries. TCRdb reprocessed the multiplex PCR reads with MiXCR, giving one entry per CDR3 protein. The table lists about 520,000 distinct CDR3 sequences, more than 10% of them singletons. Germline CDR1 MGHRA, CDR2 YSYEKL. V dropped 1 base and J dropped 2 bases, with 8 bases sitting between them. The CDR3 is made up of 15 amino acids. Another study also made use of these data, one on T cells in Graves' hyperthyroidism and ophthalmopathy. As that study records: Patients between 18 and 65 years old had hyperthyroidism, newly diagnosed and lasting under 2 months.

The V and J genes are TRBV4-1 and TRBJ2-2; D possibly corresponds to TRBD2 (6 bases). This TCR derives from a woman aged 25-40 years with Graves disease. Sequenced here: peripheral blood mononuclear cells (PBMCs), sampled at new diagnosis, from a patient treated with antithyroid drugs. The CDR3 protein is CASSQGDFNTGELFF. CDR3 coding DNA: TGCGCCAGCAGCCAAGGGGACTTCAACACCGGGGAGCTGTTTTTT.